This T cell receptor beta chain was recorded in a study of T-cell memory formation after mild COVID-19. One entry per CDR3 protein, called by TCRdb with MiXCR from the 5' RACE reads. The sample holds fewer than 450,000 distinct CDR3 sequences, more than 20% seen once. This clonotype was observed at least ten times. Its cognate antigen is unknown. The CDR3 totals 13 residues. CDR1 and CDR2 from the germline V gene are MNHEY and SMNVEV (reference sequence). V was clipped by 4 bases and J by 4 bases; unmatched bases: 2. Regarding the study as a whole: Clonal second-wave expansions that peaked on day 37 had unconfirmed SARS-CoV-2 specificity. Most CD4+ clones that shrank were in CM and EM, while CD8+ ones turned up in EMRA. The pre-infection memory compartment contained some responding clones, suggesting cross-reactive memory joined.

This sequence joins TRBV27 and TRBJ1-2; TRBD1 aligns across 8 bases. The TCR originated in an adult woman who had mild COVID-19 (a few samples of this study predate the infection). Cell type and time point are not known. Sequenced input: PBMCs or a T cell subset sorted from them (not recorded which). The CDR3: CASSWDRTYGYTF. The CDR3 nucleotides read TGTGCCAGCAGTTGGGACAGGACCTATGGCTACACCTTC.